What follows is one T cell receptor (beta chain) and its context. The antigen this receptor binds is unknown. Base qualities are not recorded, but no much larger clone differs from it by a single base. TCRbeta CDR3 regions were amplified from genomic DNA using the immunoSEQ Assay, a bias-controlled multiplex PCR. Turning to the authors' computational methods: The number of nucleated cells in each sample was estimated from the amplification of reference gene primers within the assay. To quantify the absolute abundance of each unique TCRbeta CDR3 rearrangement, sequence reads were collapsed and filtered. For each sample, productive Simpson clonality was calculated by taking the square root of Simpson's diversity index across productive rearrangements. TCRdb retrieved this table from immuneACCESS and kept in-frame rearrangements only. Not all clones are present; in checked studies, unresolved V genes account for under half, and no reason is known for the remainder. D and trimming were read from the DNA, whereas the V and J calls and clone size are those reported in that table. This sample gives over 40,000 clones in total; around 86% of them show up just once. Roughly 2.9% of the sample goes to the ten largest clones.

This specimen belongs to a study of blood T cell repertoires in COVID-19 (dated by TCRdb to 2018 to 2021). Regarding the complete study: Samples covering the acute and convalescent phases of COVID-19 were provided by collaborators in the United States, Italy and Spain. A de-identified subject ID, COVID-19 status, age in years and sex were almost always included in the sample metadata. Samples came from the ongoing ImmuneRACE study (first 160 participants) plus 1,254 subjects from 6 global collaborators. Where available, HLA class I and class II types were taken from metadata supplied by the sample provider and were not determined by assay-based typing. The material from the prospective study consisted of cDNA or gDNA derived from T cells, B-cell-depleted T cells, or PBMCs. Subjects who had been exposed to COVID-19, were actively infected with it, or had recovered from it provided the deeply sampled blood TCRbeta repertoires that made up the dataset. The repertoires were made available in a free public database intended to serve as a resource for research on the immune response to SARS-CoV-2.

The CDR3, from cysteine to phenylalanine, totals 13 residues. Of the read, only the CDR3 DNA is kept; its 39 bases are in frame from base 1. At the junction V is shortened by 7 bases and J by 6 bases; bases outside the gene matches: 2. General study outcomes and caveats: The quantity of clinical and demographic metadata differed by source and by participant and was supplied without curation.

Collaborating institutions collected whole blood in K2EDTA tubes following their own protocols. For TCRbeta analysis, collaborators shipped samples in one of three forms: frozen whole blood, isolated PBMCs, or DNA extracted from either of those sample types. Input material: peripheral blood. The receptor comes from a woman older than 75 with acute or convalescent COVID-19. Recombination linked TRBV12-3 or TRBV12-4 to TRBJ1-4; 10 central nucleotides agree with TRBD1. The CDR3 reads as follows: CASKGQGYEKLFF. The bases read TGTGCCAGCAAGGGACAGGGGTATGAAAAACTGTTTTTT.